This T cell receptor (beta chain) was recovered during a study of cytomegalovirus exposure and HLA in healthy donors. The CDR3 consists of 13 residues. The V gene end was trimmed by 7 bases and the J gene end by 4 bases; junction bases not matched to a gene: 6. In germline, CDR1 is MNHEY, CDR2 SVGAGI. PCR amplification relied on 60 Vbeta primers (plus 13 Jbeta primers). Using immunoSEQ multiplex PCR, the repertoire was profiled, and TCRdb retains in-frame clones only, with some absent. The sample has around 150,000 clones, around three quarters seen once. This TCR was sampled from a man aged 50 or older in good health and CMV-seropositive. Sample: PBMCs. The gene calls are TRBV6-5 and TRBJ1-2; 7 positions agree with TRBD1. The CDR3: CASNYRGGYGYTF. The CDR3 nucleotides read TGTGCCAGCAACTACAGGGGAGGCTATGGCTACACCTTC.